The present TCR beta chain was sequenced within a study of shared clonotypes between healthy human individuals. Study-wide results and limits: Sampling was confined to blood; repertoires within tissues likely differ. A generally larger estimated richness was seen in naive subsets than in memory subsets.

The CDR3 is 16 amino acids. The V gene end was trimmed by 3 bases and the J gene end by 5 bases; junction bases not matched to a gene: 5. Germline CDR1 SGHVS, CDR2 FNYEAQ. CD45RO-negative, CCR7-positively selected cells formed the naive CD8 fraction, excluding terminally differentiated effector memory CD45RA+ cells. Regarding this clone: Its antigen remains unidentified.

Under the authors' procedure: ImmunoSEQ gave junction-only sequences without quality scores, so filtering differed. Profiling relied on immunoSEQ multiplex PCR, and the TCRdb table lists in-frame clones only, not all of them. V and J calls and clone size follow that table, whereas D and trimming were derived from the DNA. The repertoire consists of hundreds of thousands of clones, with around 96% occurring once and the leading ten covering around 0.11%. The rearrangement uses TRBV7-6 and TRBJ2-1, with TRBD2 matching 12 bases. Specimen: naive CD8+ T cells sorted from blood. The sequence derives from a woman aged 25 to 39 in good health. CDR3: CASSFLAGGPDNEQFF. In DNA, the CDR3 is TGTGCCAGCAGCTTTCTAGCGGGAGGGCCGGACAATGAGCAGTTCTTC.